The 19 T cell receptor beta chains reported below all come from one sample, sequenced in a study of cytotoxic CD8 clonotypes in ibrutinib-treated CLL. Assay used: immunoSEQ multiplex PCR; TCRdb lists only in-frame clones, some missing. The sample yields more than 200,000 clones, 70% seen once. The sample in question was PBMCs, obtained after 24 months of ibrutinib treatment. The origin of the receptors is a human donor with chronic lymphocytic leukemia.

The chain joins TRBV27 to TRBJ2-3, with D perhaps matching TRBD1 (7 bases). V was shortened by 1 base and J by 4 bases, with 12 bases between the two germline ends. The CDR3 covers 15 residues. Germline CDR1 MNHEY, CDR2 SMNVEV (reference sequence). CDR3 coding DNA: TGTGCCAGCAGTTTATGGCAGGGGGAGGCAGATACGCAGTATTTT. Encoded protein: CASSLWQGEADTQYF.

This clone has more than one count but fewer than ten. The chain employs TRBV29-1 and TRBJ2-2; D not certain. The germline V gene encodes CDR1 SQVTM and CDR2 ANQGSEA. The V end lost 6 bases, the J end lost 3 bases, and 5 bases lay between the germline ends. The CDR3 loop spans 11 amino acids. CDR3 bases: TGCAGCGTCGAGTACACCGGGGAGCTGTTTTTT. Protein product: CSVEYTGELFF.

The gene calls are TRBV11-1 and TRBJ2-6; tentative D call: TRBD2 (6 bases). This CDR3 contains 15 residues. V lost 3 bases to trimming and J lost 2 bases, with 8 bases between them. Germline CDR1 is SGHAT and CDR2 is FQDESV (reference sequence). The CDR3 DNA sequence: TGTGCCAGCAGCTTGGAGGGCCCTGGGGCCAACGTCCTGACTTTC. This gives the protein CASSLEGPGANVLTF.

The V call is TRBV4-3, the J call TRBJ2-4; D tentatively reads TRBD1 or TRBD2 (6 bases each). Trimming shortened V by 0 bases and J by 6 bases, and 21 bases separated the two germline ends. Germline V CDR1 and CDR2: LGHNA, YSLEER. The CDR3 loop spans 18 amino acids. The CDR3 sequence is CASSQESHHRAGGNIQYF. The CDR3 nucleotides are TGCGCCAGCAGCCAAGAATCCCACCACAGGGCCGGGGGAAACATTCAGTACTTC.

The J gene is TRBJ1-4, the V gene TRBV6-6; D is uncertain. The CDR3 runs 13 residues. Trimming cost V 5 bases and J 8 bases, with 12 bases left between them. The V gene's germline CDR1 is MNHNY and CDR2 SVGAGI (reference sequence). As DNA, the CDR3 is TGTGCCAGCAGTAAGGACCCTCGGGAAAAACTGTTTTTT. It specifies CASSKDPREKLFF.

This rearrangement joins TRBV28 to TRBJ1-2; D gene ambiguous. Trimming left V 6 bases short and J 3 bases short, with 8 bases between. Per germline, CDR1 MDHEN and CDR2 SYDVKM. This CDR3 has 12 amino acids. CDR3 sequence: CASSPSDYGYTF. In nucleotides, the CDR3 is TGTGCCAGCAGCCCCTCGGACTATGGCTACACCTTC.

The gene calls are TRBV29-1 and TRBJ2-7; 7 bases are shared with TRBD1. The V and J ends lost 6 bases and 3 bases, in that order; junction bases with no gene match: 5. Germline-derived CDR1 and CDR2 are SQVTM and ANQGSEA. The CDR3 has 12 amino acids. As DNA, the CDR3 is TGCAGCGTATTACAGGGGAGCTACGAGCAGTACTTC. It encodes CSVLQGSYEQYF.

This chain connects TRBV18 to TRBJ2-7, with D uncertain. The ends were cut back, 3 bases at V and 7 bases at J, with 16 bases in the middle. The CDR3 consists of 14 residues. Germline V gives CDR1 KGHSH, CDR2 LQKENI. The CDR3 loop reads CASSPSPRLWEQYF. In DNA, the CDR3 is TGTGCCAGCTCACCGAGCCCCAGGCTCTGGGAGCAGTACTTC.

The CDR3: CAWSVYLWGSYEQYF. The DNA of the CDR3 is TGTGCCTGGAGTGTATACCTGTGGGGATCCTACGAGCAGTACTTC. This chain links TRBV30 with TRBJ2-7; D is uncertain. Germline CDR1 and CDR2: GTSNPN and SVGIG (reference sequence). Trimming cost V 0 bases and J 1 base, with 13 bases left between them. The CDR3 covers 15 residues.

The chain has TRBV29-1 and TRBJ2-7; D is tentatively TRBD1 or TRBD2 (5 bases each). Germline CDR1 SQVTM, CDR2 ANQGSEA. With 7 bases removed from V and 7 bases from J, the gap between germline ends came to 20 bases. This CDR3 spans 13 amino acids. The CDR3 region has the DNA TGCAGCGCCCGGGGCGGCCTCGGAAGGGAGCAGTACTTC. Amino acids: CSARGGLGREQYF.

V and J are TRBV27 and TRBJ2-5; no clear D. The CDR3 loop spans 15 amino acids. V was shortened by 1 base and J by 3 bases, with 12 bases between the two germline ends. Looked up from germline, CDR1 is MNHEY and CDR2 is SMNVEV (reference sequence). The DNA for the CDR3 is TGTGCCAGCAGTTTATGGTTTGGCCCCAAAGAGACCCAGTACTTC. It yields the protein CASSLWFGPKETQYF.

The J gene is TRBJ2-7, the V gene TRBV4-1; D ambiguous. This CDR3 is 16 amino acids long. The V gene's germline CDR1 is MGHRA and CDR2 YSYEKL. Between the trimmed V and J ends, which lost 0 bases and 2 bases, there was a span of 14 bases. CDR3 in DNA: TGCGCCAGCAGCCAAGATCCGCAGACTCGGGCCTACGAGCAGTACTTC. It is translated as CASSQDPQTRAYEQYF.

The chain recombines TRBV9 with TRBJ1-1; 10 positions match TRBD1. The CDR3 has 13 amino acids. The junction had 4 bases not matched to a gene; V was cut back by 5 bases and J by 6 bases. Germline assignment: CDR1 SGDLS and CDR2 YYNGEE. This CDR3 reads CASRGQGTPEAFF. In DNA form, the CDR3 reads TGTGCCAGCAGGGGACAGGGGACCCCTGAAGCTTTCTTT.

This clone has just a few counts. The chain combines TRBV5-6 with TRBJ1-2; D call uncertain. CDR3 length: 12 residues. V was clipped by 4 bases and J by 2 bases, with 6 bases between them. The germline gives CDR1 SGHDT, CDR2 YYEEEE. The CDR3 nucleotides are TGTGCCAGCAGCCCGGCGAACTATGGCTACACCTTC. Protein sequence: CASSPANYGYTF. Using reference TRBV5-6 and TRBJ1-2 for the parts outside the CDR3, the full variable domain is DAGVTQSPTHLIKTRGQQVTLRCSPKSGHDTVSWYQQALGQGPQFIFQYYEEEERQRGNFPDRFSGHQFPNYSSELNVNALLLGDSALYLCASSPANYGYTFGSGTRLTVV.

The V call is TRBV7-6, the J call TRBJ2-7; D is undetermined. CDR3 size: 14 residues. The V gene's germline CDR1 is SGHVS and CDR2 FNYEAQ. Trimming took off 5 bases at V and 0 bases at J, with 11 bases between the two ends. CDR3 in DNA: TGTGCCAGCAGCATCGAAGTAGGCTCCTACGAGCAGTACTTC. Protein product: CASSIEVGSYEQYF.

The chain uses TRBV4-3 and TRBJ2-5; no firm D call. V was cut by 4 bases and J by 1 base, with 10 bases left in between. The CDR3 is 14 amino acids. Germline CDR1 reads LGHNA; CDR2 reads YSLEER. The CDR3 DNA sequence: TGCGCCAGCAGCCGGAACCCGGGCCAAGAGACCCAGTACTTC. Amino acid sequence: CASSRNPGQETQYF.

The gene calls are TRBV28 and TRBJ2-3; the match to TRBD2 covers 13 bases. This CDR3 spans 14 amino acids. V gave up 8 bases and J gave up 2 bases; unmatched junction bases: 1. Germline assignment: CDR1 MDHEN and CDR2 SYDVKM. In DNA form, the CDR3 reads TGTGCCAGCGGACTAGCGGGAGACACAGATACGCAGTATTTT. The encoded protein is CASGLAGDTDTQYF.

This chain connects TRBV18 to TRBJ2-7; D call uncertain. Germline CDR1 and CDR2: KGHSH and LQKENI. V was shortened by 4 bases and J by 9 bases, with 10 bases between the two germline ends. CDR3 length: 11 amino acids. CDR3 in amino acids: CASSLTTSQYF. The CDR3 DNA reads as TGTGCCAGCTCACTGACCACATCGCAGTACTTC.

This chain connects TRBV28 to TRBJ2-5; either TRBD1 or TRBD2 may fit D (6 bases each). Trimming pared 6 bases from V and 5 bases from J, leaving 13 bases between. The CDR3 consists of 13 residues. CDR1 and CDR2 from the germline V gene are MDHEN and SYDVKM. Written as DNA, the CDR3 is TGTGCCAGCAGGGGGGGCGGGAAGGAGACCCAGTACTTC. Protein: CASRGGGKETQYF.